This T cell receptor (beta chain) emerged from a study of cytomegalovirus exposure and HLA in healthy donors. Regarding the study as a whole: Per published accounts, TCR beta sequences correctly predicted the HLA-A and HLA-B alleles of most subjects. The study assumed roughly uniform donor sequencing depth for presence/absence analyses.

On this clone itself: Its antigen is not known.

The PCR made use of 60 Vbeta and 13 Jbeta primers. The protocol was immunoSEQ multiplex PCR, while the TCRdb copy is restricted to in-frame clones and leaves out a portion. The sample lists about 270,000 clones; more than 55% were seen once. Germline V gene lookup returns CDR1 SGHRS and CDR2 YFSETQ. Unmatched junction bases numbered 1, after V lost 0 bases and J lost 8 bases. This CDR3 has 14 amino acids. Sequenced sample: PBMCs. The TCR was taken from a female donor in good health and CMV-seronegative. This chain links TRBV5-1 with TRBJ1-6, with 8 nucleotides matching TRBD1. The CDR3 DNA sequence: TGCGCCAGCAGCTTGGCAGGGGGCCATTCACCCCTCCACTTT. Amino acid sequence: CASSLAGGHSPLHF.